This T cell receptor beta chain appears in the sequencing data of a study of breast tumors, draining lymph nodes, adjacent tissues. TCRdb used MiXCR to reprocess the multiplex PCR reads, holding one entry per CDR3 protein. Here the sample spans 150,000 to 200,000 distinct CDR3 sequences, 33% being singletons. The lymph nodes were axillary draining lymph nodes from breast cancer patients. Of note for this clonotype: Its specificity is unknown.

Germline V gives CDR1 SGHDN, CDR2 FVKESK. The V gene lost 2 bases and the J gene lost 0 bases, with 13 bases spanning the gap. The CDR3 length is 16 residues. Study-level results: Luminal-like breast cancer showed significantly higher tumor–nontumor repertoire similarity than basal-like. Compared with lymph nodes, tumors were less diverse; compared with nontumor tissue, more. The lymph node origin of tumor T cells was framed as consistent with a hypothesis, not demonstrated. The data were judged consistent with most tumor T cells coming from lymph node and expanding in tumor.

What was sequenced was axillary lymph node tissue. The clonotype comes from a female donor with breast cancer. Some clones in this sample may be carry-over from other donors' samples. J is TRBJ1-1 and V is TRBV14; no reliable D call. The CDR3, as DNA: TGTGCCAGCAGCCAAACGATACAAAGAATGAACACTGAAGCTTTCTTT. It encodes CASSQTIQRMNTEAFF.